Listed here is a single T cell receptor beta chain. TCRdb's table, derived via immunoSEQ multiplex PCR, lists solely in-frame clones and lacks some. The top ten clones hold over 5% of a sample with some 350,000 clones, about 90% of them seen once. The sample is drawn from a study of Ad26.COV2.S vaccination and SARS-CoV-2 variants. Germline-derived CDR1 and CDR2 are SNHLY and FYNNEI. There are 14 residues in the CDR3. Trimming removed 6 bases from V and 0 bases from J, with 11 bases in between. As for treatment: around 19 received Ad26.COV2.S at low or high dose, single or two shots; five or six received placebo; per-sample allocation not given. Sampling happened 63 days after the first vaccine or placebo injection.

The clonotype originates from a person between 18 and 65 years old who received the Ad26.COV2.S COVID-19 vaccine or a placebo. The material sequenced was peripheral blood, taken in a trial of Ad26.COV2.S vaccine versus placebo. The chain has TRBV2 and TRBJ1-2; D remains ambiguous. The CDR3 coding sequence is TGTGCCAGCAGGGATGGAGAAGCTAACTATGGCTACACCTTC. Protein product: CASRDGEANYGYTF.